This T cell receptor (beta chain) stems from a study of T cells in Graves' hyperthyroidism and ophthalmopathy (dated by TCRdb to the late 2010s). About the full investigation: Peripheral blood samples were taken at the time of initial diagnosis, prior to any treatment. To identify TCR V-J signatures that set the groups apart, the researchers used a discovery cohort of 95 to 100 patients, made up of roughly 45 with Graves' ophthalmopathy and some 56 with stable Graves' hyperthyroidism. An independent validation cohort of 18 to 20 hyperthyroidism patients and more than 15 patients who later progressed to ophthalmopathy tested prospective prediction of ophthalmopathy. The approximately 98 discovery patients were randomly divided into training and test sets at a 7:3 ratio. Thyroid tissue and blood T-cell repertoires from several Graves' hyperthyroidism patients were also compared in the study. Following sampling, methimazole starting at 30 mg daily was given to hyperthyroidism patients, and high-dose intravenous methylprednisolone was given to ophthalmopathy patients. The paper describes TCR Vbeta CDR3 sequencing of fewer than 150 peripheral blood samples, made up of fewer than 50 ophthalmopathy patients, approximately 73 hyperthyroidism patients and 17 progressor patients.

The study at large found these results: In validation, the model predicted progression to ophthalmopathy with over 65% sensitivity and approximately 74% specificity, a median of about 6.7 months before onset. Ophthalmopathy was separated from stable hyperthyroidism by a 13 V-J signature model, with over 85% sensitivity and 81% to 83% specificity obtained in cross-validation and 80%/75% obtained in testing. Blood samples also contained most of the expanded thyroid clonotypes (frequency above 0.001), which suggests that blood repertoires may reflect thyroid immune responses. Sample size was not statistically predetermined, and investigators were not blinded to group allocation.

The TCR beta CDR3 regions were amplified from the RNA transcripts. The TCR CDR3 was subjected to a first round of RT-PCR using the HTBI primer set and the Qiagen OneStep RT-PCR kit. Libraries were constructed in a second round of multiplex PCR, after which size selection and purification were performed. The libraries were sequenced on an Illumina HiSeq2000 using paired-end 100 bp reads. The source study handled its data this way. SOAPnuke was used to process the raw data, throwing out any read that contained adapters or uncalled bases, had a mean Phred below 15, or lacked an exact constant-primer or identifier match. High-quality paired reads were merged using COPE v1.2.5, and each unique nucleotide sequence was defined as a clonotype. Clonotypes were aligned to IMGT TRBV, TRBD and TRBJ reference segments using MiTCR v1.1. The analysis included only V-J combinations with a frequency above 0.0001, which together covered around 99% of the repertoires. A TCS score was defined as the ratio between F50 (clonal expansion) and ExV (chaos), using BLOSUM62-based TCRdist between CDR3 peptides within each V-J. Welch's t-statistics and random forest reduced several hundred V-J features to 13, which were used in a naive Bayes classifier (R e1071). The similarity between thyroid and blood repertoires was quantified using the Morisita-Horn index. TCRdb took the public reads, trimmed them with fastp at Q25, ran MiXCR for clone calling and kept in-frame beta chains. One record per CDR3 amino acid sequence lists the most common genes and DNA. The V and J calls follow TCRdb's processing rather than the paper's. Across this sample there are around 610,000 distinct CDR3 sequences, with 14% to 15% seen only once. Clones ranked in the top ten supply about 4.5% of the sample.

The germline V gene supplies CDR1 SQVTM and CDR2 ANQGSEA. The CDR3 runs 12 amino acids, cysteine and phenylalanine included. The DNA shown is the 36-base CDR3, in frame from base 1. V loses 6 bases, J loses 0 bases, and the germline ends lie 9 bases apart. Ophthalmopathy patients had moderately to severely active disease, Clinical Activity Score of at least 3, NOSPECS grade of at least 4, and duration under 3 months. Any patient with an uncontrolled infection, another autoimmune disease, pregnancy or lactation was excluded. Clinical symptoms, serum thyroxine and TRAb, thyroid ultrasound, and orbital computed tomography formed the basis for the diagnoses. PBMCs were isolated from 10 ml of fresh peripheral blood by Ficoll-Paque density gradient centrifugation. Total RNA was extracted with Trizol reagent, and quality was checked on an Agilent 2100 Bioanalyzer. This clonotype was seen at least ten times. Its antigen has not been determined. No qualities accompany the bases; no much larger clone lies one base away.

The TCR was taken from a woman in her thirties or forties with Graves' ophthalmopathy. The sample was blood. The rearrangement combines TRBV29-1 with TRBJ2-7; no D gene is confidently identified. The bases are TGCAGCGTCTTGGGGAACTCCTACGAGCAGTACTTC. It specifies CSVLGNSYEQYF.